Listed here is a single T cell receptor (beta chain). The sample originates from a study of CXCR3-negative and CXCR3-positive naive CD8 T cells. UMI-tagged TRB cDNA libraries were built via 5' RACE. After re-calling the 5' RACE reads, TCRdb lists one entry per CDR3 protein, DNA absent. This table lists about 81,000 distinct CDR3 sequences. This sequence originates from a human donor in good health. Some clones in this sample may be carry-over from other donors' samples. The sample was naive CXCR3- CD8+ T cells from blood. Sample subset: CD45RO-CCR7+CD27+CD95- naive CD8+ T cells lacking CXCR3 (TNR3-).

Here the CDR3 reads CSVSDRDNEQFF. The V call is TRBV29-1, the J call TRBJ2-1; as DNA is missing, the TRBD1 call by TCRdb cannot be tested. The germline CDR1 and CDR2 sequences are SQVTM and ANQGSEA. The CDR3 spans 12 residues.